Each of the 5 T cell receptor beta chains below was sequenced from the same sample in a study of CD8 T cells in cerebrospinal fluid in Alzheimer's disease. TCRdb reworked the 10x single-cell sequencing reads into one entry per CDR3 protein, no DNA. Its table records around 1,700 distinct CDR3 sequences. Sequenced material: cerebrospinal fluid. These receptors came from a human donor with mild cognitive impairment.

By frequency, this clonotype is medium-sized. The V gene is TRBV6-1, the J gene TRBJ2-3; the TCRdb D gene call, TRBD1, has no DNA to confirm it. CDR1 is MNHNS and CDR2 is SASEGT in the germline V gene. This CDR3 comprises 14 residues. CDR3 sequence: CASSESGGEDTQYF.

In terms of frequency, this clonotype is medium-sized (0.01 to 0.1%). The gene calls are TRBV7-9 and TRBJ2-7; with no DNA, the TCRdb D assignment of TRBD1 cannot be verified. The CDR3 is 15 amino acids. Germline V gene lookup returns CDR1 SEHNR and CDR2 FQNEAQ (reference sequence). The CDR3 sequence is CASSPRQGARYEQYF.

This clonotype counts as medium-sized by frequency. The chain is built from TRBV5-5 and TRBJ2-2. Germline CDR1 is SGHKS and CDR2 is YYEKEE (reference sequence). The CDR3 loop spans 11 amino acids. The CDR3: CASRDTGELFF.

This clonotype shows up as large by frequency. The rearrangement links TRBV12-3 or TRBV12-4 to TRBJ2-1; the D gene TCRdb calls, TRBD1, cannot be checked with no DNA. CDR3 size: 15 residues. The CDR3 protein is CASSLARGWGHEQFF.

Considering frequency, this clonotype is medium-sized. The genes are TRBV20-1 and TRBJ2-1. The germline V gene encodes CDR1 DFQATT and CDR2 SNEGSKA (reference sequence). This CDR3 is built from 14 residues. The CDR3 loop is CSARDIKVYNEQFF.